The 9 T cell receptor beta chains below come from one sample, sequenced in a study of shared clonotypes between healthy human individuals. Method: immunoSEQ multiplex PCR; TCRdb's copy keeps in-frame clones and lacks some. The sample has some 2.1 million clones, about 94% seen once. CD45RO-negative CD8 cells positively selected for CCR7 made up the naive population, which excluded terminally differentiated effector memory CD45RA+ cells. Sequenced material: naive CD8+ T cells sorted from blood. The source of these receptors is a man aged 18 to 30 in good health.

The V and J genes are TRBV2 and TRBJ1-6, with D perhaps matching TRBD1 (6 bases). The CDR3 is 12 residues long. The V end was cut by 7 bases, the J end by 7 bases, with 8 bases between. The germline V gene encodes CDR1 SNHLY and CDR2 FYNNEI. CDR3 amino acids: CASNRVNSPLHF. CDR3 in DNA: TGTGCCAGCAACAGGGTAAATTCACCCCTCCACTTT.

The CDR3 region is CASSYTQGSEQYF. In DNA form, the CDR3 reads TGTGCCAGCAGCTATACGCAGGGGAGCGAGCAGTACTTC. The chain uses TRBV5-5 and TRBJ2-7, with D perhaps matching TRBD1 (6 bases). This CDR3 spans 13 amino acids. Germline lookup yields CDR1 SGHKS and CDR2 YYEKEE (reference sequence). The V end lost 3 bases, the J end lost 6 bases, and 13 bases lay between the germline ends.

The chain links TRBV2 to TRBJ2-2; D gene ambiguous. Germline values: CDR1 SNHLY, CDR2 FYNNEI. CDR3 length: 12 residues. The V end lost 7 bases, the J end lost 4 bases, and 7 bases lay between the germline ends. The CDR3 DNA is TGTGCCAGCAATATTGGCACCGGGGAGCTGTTTTTT. Its translation is CASNIGTGELFF. Complete variable domain (other parts from reference TRBV2 and TRBJ2-2): EPEVTQTPSHQVTQMGQEVILRCVPISNHLYFYWYRQILGQKVEFLVSFYNNEISEKSEIFDDQFSVERPDGSNFTLKIRSTKLEDSAMYFCASNIGTGELFFGEGSRLTVL.

The genes are TRBV11-2 and TRBJ2-7; D is possibly TRBD2 (5 bases). V shed 5 bases and J shed 5 bases, with 13 bases lying between them. This CDR3 comprises 13 residues. CDR1 and CDR2 (germline): SGHAT, FQNNGV. The CDR3 loop reads CASSLALAHEQYF. The CDR3 DNA is TGTGCCAGCAGCCTTGCTCTAGCCCACGAGCAGTACTTC.

This chain uses TRBV7-6 with TRBJ2-7, with TRBD2 as a possible D gene (6 bases). Germline CDR1 is SGHVS and CDR2 is FNYEAQ. Trimming removed 3 bases at V and 1 base at J, with 13 bases between. CDR3 length: 15 amino acids. CDR3 nucleotides: TGTGCCAGCAGCTTCGGGGGACTTTCTTCCTACGAGCAGTACTTC. Residues: CASSFGGLSSYEQYF.

Turning to this clone: Other DNA sequences in the sample encode the same CDR3. The rearrangement uses TRBV6-6 and TRBJ1-1; D not resolved. There are 12 residues in the CDR3. V was clipped by 0 bases and J by 6 bases, with 5 bases between them. Germline V gene data show CDR1 as MNHNY and CDR2 as SVGAGI (reference sequence). CDR3 protein: CASSYSTSEAFF. In nucleotides, the CDR3 is TGTGCCAGCAGTTACTCGACATCTGAAGCTTTCTTT.

The rearrangement joins TRBV27 to TRBJ1-4; 9 bases map to TRBD1. Germline loops: CDR1 MNHEY, CDR2 SMNVEV (reference sequence). There are 16 residues in the CDR3. V lost 5 bases and J lost 2; bases outside the gene matches: 6. Written as DNA, the CDR3 is TGTGCCAGCAGTAGGGACAGGGCTTCGACTAATGAAAAACTGTTTTTT. This translates into CASSRDRASTNEKLFF.

Comments on this clone: Other DNA sequences in the same sample also yield this CDR3. The rearrangement joins TRBV19 to TRBJ2-7; D gene uncertain. The CDR3 contains 13 residues. Trimming removed 4 bases from V and 0 bases from J, with 7 bases in between. Germline V CDR1 and CDR2: LNHDA, SQIVND (reference sequence). CDR3 sequence: CASSSGSSYEQYF. The CDR3, as DNA: TGTGCCAGTAGTAGCGGCAGCTCCTACGAGCAGTACTTC.

The chain joins TRBV9 to TRBJ2-7; perhaps TRBD1 as D (6 bases). Trimming removed 4 bases from V and 4 bases from J, with 9 bases in between. The CDR3 spans 12 residues. Germline CDR1 is SGDLS and CDR2 is YYNGEE. The CDR3 region has the DNA TGTGCCAGCAGCACAACAGGGTACGAGCAGTACTTC. Residues: CASSTTGYEQYF.